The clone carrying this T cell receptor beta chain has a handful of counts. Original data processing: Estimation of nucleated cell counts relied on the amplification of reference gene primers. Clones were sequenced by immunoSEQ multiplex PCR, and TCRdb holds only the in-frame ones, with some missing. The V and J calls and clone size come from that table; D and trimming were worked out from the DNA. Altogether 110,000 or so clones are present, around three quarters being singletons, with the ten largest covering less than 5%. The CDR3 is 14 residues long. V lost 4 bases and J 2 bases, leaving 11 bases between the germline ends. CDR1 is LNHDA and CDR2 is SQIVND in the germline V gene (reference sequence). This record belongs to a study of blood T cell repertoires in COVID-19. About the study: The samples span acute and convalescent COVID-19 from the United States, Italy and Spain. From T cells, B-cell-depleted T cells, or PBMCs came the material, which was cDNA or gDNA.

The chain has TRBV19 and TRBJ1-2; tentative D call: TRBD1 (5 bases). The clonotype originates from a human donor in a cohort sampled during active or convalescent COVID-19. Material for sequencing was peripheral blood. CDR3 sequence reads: CASSTRTTNYGYTF. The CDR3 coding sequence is TGTGCCAGTAGTACCCGGACAACGAACTATGGCTACACCTTC.